This T cell receptor beta chain was observed in a study of CD8 T cells in ankylosing spondylitis. Researchers built TCR beta libraries using quantitative 5'-RACE with molecular barcodes. TCRdb independently ran MiXCR on the 5' RACE reads; one entry per CDR3 protein. The table has 300,000 to 350,000 distinct CDR3 sequences, about 15% seen once. As regards this clonotype: The antigen remains undetermined.

Broader study findings: Past studies reported some motif variants in reactive arthritis synovial fluid and blood. Disease-linked clones, CD8+, were relatively rare in peripheral blood. Several highly homologous variants made up a TCR beta motif, and this motif appeared characteristic of ankylosing spondylitis blood.

The CDR3 has 11 amino acids. CDR1 and CDR2 (germline): MNHNS, SASEGT. V was shortened by 4 bases and J by 11 bases, with 11 bases between the two germline ends. The chain is built from TRBV6-1 and TRBJ1-1, with TRBD1 as a possible D gene (6 bases). The sequenced material came from blood, either unsorted or a sorted T cell fraction (not recorded which). This sequence originates from a male donor with ankylosing spondylitis or in good health (not recorded which). The CDR3 DNA reads TGTGCCAGCAGTGCGGGGGGGCCGGCTTTCTTT. Translation gives CASSAGGPAFF.